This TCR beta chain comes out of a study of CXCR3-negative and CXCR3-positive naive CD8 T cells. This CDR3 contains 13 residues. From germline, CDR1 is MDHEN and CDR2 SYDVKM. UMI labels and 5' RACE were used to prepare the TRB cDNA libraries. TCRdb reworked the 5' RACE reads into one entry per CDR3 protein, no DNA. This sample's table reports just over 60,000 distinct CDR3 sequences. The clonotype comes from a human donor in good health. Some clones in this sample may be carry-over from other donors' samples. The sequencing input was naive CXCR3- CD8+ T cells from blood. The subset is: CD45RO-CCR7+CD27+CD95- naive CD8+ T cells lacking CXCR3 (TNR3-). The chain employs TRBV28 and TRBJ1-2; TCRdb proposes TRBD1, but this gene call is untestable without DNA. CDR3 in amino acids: CASSLGAAQGYTF.